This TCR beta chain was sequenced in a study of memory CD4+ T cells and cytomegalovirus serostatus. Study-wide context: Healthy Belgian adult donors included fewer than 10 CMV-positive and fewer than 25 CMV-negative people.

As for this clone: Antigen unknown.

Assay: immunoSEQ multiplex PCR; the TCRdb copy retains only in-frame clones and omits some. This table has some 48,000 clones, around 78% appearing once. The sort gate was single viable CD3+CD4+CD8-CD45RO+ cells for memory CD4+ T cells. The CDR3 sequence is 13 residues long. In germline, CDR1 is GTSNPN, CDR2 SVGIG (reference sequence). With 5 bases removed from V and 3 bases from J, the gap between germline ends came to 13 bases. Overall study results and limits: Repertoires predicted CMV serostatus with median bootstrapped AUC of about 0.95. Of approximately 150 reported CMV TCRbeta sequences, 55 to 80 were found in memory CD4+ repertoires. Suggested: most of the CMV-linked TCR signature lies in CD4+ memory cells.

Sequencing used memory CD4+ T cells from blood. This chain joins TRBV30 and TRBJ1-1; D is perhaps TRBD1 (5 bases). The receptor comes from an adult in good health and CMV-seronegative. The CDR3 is CAWGSGKHTEAFF. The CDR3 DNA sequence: TGTGCCTGGGGTTCAGGGAAGCACACTGAAGCTTTCTTT.